Listed below are T cell receptor beta chains from one sample, sequenced in a study of blood T cells in healthy people across ages. One entry per CDR3 protein, called by TCRdb with MiXCR from the 5' RACE reads. The sample lists 1.2 million to 1.5 million distinct CDR3 sequences, approximately 40% seen once, with 7.9% in the top ten. Sequencing was performed on blood. The origin of the receptors is a woman younger than 35 in good health. Each CDR3 is given with its conserved first and last residue.

V gene: TRBV20-1
J gene: TRBJ1-1
CDR3 protein: CSRDRGGGTEAFF

V gene: TRBV7-8
J gene: TRBJ2-1
CDR3 protein: CASSPQMGALNNEQFF

V gene: TRBV20-1
J gene: TRBJ2-5
CDR3 protein: CSAINPGTQETQYF

V gene: TRBV20-1
J gene: TRBJ2-1
CDR3 protein: CSAHREEENEQFF

V gene: TRBV2
J gene: TRBJ1-1
CDR3 protein: CASRLTAAAFF

V gene: TRBV4-1
J gene: TRBJ2-1
CDR3 protein: CASSLWTGGPSEQFF

V gene: TRBV27
J gene: TRBJ1-2
CDR3 protein: CASSSSTGVLYGYTF

V gene: TRBV29-1
J gene: TRBJ2-1
CDR3 protein: CSVAASMGSNEQFF

V gene: TRBV14
J gene: TRBJ2-7
CDR3 protein: CASSQESLAAYEQYF

V gene: TRBV4-1
J gene: NA
CDR3 protein: CASSQGGLGENEQYF

V gene: TRBV7-2
J gene: TRBJ2-5
CDR3 protein: CASRRRGGGEETQYF

V gene: TRBV10-3
J gene: TRBJ2-1
CDR3 protein: CAISFKFSGPSYNEQFF

V gene: TRBV3-1
J gene: TRBJ1-2
CDR3 protein: CASSQDRTYYGYTF

V gene: TRBV7-8
J gene: TRBJ2-7
CDR3 protein: CASSFTRDPGNEQYF

V gene: TRBV6-5
J gene: TRBJ1-1
CDR3 protein: CASRPAEFNTEAFF

V gene: TRBV20-1
J gene: TRBJ1-2
CDR3 protein: CSAMGVASGGYTF

V gene: TRBV5-1
J gene: TRBJ2-6
CDR3 protein: CASSFQDRSSSSGANVLTF

V gene: TRBV6-1
J gene: TRBJ1-2
CDR3 protein: CASRETVLANYGYTF

V gene: TRBV28
J gene: TRBJ1-2
CDR3 protein: CASRPTGLAYGYTF

V gene: TRBV6-2/TRBV6-3
J gene: TRBJ2-1
CDR3 protein: CASSYSGWTGDGGKVQFF

V gene: TRBV7-8
J gene: TRBJ1-2
CDR3 protein: CAGSFGLSYTF

V gene: TRBV3-1
J gene: TRBJ1-6
CDR3 protein: CASSQGGARDSPLHF

V gene: TRBV10-3
J gene: TRBJ1-1
CDR3 protein: CAIGPTGMNTEAFF

V gene: TRBV12-3/TRBV12-4
J gene: TRBJ1-6
CDR3 protein: CASSLNTLGNSPLHF

V gene: TRBV28
J gene: TRBJ2-6
CDR3 protein: CAGNGLSGANVLTF

V gene: TRBV4-2
J gene: TRBJ2-7
CDR3 protein: CASSQDPAVLGEQYF

V gene: TRBV3-1
J gene: TRBJ2-7
CDR3 protein: CASSPSGGKSYEQYF

V gene: TRBV11-2
J gene: TRBJ2-1
CDR3 protein: CASSLFRTSLTTRLGNEQFF

V gene: TRBV12-3/TRBV12-4
J gene: TRBJ2-7
CDR3 protein: CASSLSWFSYEQYF

V gene: TRBV7-2
J gene: TRBJ1-1
CDR3 protein: CASSLGLGMAEAFF

V gene: TRBV5-1
J gene: TRBJ2-1
CDR3 protein: CASSNQRASSYNEQFF

V gene: TRBV6-2/TRBV6-3
J gene: TRBJ2-7
CDR3 protein: CASSSITDEQYF

V gene: TRBV29-1
J gene: TRBJ1-2
CDR3 protein: CSVATGKGYGYTF